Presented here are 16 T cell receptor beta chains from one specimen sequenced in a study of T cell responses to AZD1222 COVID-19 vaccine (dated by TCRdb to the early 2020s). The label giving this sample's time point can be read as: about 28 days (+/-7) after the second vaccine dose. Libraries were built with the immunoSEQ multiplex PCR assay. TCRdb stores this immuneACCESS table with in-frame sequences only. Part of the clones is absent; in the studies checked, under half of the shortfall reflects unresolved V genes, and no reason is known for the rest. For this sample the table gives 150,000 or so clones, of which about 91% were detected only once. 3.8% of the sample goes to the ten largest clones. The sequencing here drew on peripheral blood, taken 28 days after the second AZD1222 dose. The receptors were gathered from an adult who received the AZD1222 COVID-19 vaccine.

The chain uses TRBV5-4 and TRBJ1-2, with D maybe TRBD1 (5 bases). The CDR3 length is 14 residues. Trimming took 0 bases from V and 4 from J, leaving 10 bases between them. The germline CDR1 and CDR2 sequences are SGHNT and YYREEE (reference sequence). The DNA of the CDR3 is TGTGCCAGCAGCTTGGAGGGGTTGAGCTATGGCTACACCTTC. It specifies CASSLEGLSYGYTF.

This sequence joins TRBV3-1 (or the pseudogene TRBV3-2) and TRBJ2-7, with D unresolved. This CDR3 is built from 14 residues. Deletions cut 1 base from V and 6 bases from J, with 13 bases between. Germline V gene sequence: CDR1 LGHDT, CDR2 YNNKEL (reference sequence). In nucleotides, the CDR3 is TGTGCCAGCAGCCAAGGGGTATTGAGCAGCGAGCAGTACTTC. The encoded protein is CASSQGVLSSEQYF.

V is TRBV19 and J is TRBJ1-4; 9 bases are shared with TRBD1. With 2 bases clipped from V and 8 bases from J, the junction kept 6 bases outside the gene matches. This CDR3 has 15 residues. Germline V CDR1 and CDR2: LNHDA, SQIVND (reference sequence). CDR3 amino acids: CASSISGQGGEKLFF. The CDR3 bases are TGTGCCAGTAGTATATCGGGACAGGGCGGAGAAAAACTGTTTTTT.

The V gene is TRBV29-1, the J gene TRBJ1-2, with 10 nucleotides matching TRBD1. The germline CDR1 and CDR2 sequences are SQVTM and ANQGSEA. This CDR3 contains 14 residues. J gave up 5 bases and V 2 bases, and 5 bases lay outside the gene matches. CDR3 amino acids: CSVEPTGGGYGYTF. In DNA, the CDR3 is TGCAGCGTTGAACCGACAGGGGGCGGTTATGGCTACACCTTC.

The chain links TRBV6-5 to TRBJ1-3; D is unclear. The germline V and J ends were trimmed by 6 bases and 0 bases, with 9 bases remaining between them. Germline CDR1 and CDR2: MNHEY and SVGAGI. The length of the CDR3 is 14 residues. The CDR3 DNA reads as TGTGCCAGCAGGCCTACACGCTCTGGAAACACCATATATTTT. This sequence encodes CASRPTRSGNTIYF.

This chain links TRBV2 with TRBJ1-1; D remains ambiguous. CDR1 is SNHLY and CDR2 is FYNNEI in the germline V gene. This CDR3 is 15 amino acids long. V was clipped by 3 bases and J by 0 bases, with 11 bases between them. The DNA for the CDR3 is TGTGCCAGCAGTGACGGGTCCTGGCTGAACACTGAAGCTTTCTTT. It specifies CASSDGSWLNTEAFF.

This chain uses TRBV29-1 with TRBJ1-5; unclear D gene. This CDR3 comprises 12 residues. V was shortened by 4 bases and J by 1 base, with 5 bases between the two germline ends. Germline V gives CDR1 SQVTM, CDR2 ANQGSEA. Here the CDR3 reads CSVGGSNQPQHF. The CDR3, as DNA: TGCAGCGTTGGAGGAAGCAATCAGCCCCAGCATTTT.

The CDR3 nucleotides are TGTGCCAGCAGCCAAGGTTACCAGGGATTTGGCTATGGCTACACCTTC. It yields the protein CASSQGYQGFGYGYTF. The genes are TRBV3-1 (or the pseudogene TRBV3-2) and TRBJ1-2; the D gene is possibly TRBD1 (5 bases). Germline CDR1 reads LGHDT; CDR2 reads YNNKEL (reference sequence). This CDR3 contains 16 residues. Trimming shortened V by 1 base and J by 4 bases, and 16 bases separated the two germline ends.

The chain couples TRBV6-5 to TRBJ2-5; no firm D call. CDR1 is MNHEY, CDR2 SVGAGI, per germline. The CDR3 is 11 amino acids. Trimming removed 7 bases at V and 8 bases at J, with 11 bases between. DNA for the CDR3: TGTGCCAGCACCCGCTTAAGTACCCAGTACTTC. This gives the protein CASTRLSTQYF.

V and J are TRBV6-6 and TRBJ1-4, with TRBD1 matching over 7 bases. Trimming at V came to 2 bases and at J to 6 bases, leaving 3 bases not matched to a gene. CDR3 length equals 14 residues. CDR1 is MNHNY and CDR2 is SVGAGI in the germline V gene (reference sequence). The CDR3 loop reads CASSYRGLDEKLFF. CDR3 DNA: TGTGCCAGCAGTTACAGGGGGCTCGATGAAAAACTGTTTTTT.

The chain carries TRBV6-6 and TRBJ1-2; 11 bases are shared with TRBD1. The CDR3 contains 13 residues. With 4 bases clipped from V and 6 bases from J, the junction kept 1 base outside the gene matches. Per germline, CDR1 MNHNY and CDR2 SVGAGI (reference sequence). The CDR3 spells CASSSGQGDGYTF. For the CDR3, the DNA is TGTGCCAGCAGTTCGGGACAGGGGGATGGCTACACCTTC.

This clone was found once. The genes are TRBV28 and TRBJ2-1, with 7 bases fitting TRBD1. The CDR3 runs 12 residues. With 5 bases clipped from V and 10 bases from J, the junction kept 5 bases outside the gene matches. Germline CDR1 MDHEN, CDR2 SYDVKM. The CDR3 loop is CASSLTGKEQFF. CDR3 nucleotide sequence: TGTGCCAGCAGTCTGACAGGGAAGGAGCAGTTCTTC.

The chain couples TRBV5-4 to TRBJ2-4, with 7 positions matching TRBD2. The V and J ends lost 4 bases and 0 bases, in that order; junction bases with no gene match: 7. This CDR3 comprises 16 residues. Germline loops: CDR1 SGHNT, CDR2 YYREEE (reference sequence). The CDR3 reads CASSGGDVLAKNIQYF. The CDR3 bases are TGTGCCAGCAGCGGGGGGGACGTCCTAGCCAAAAACATTCAGTACTTC. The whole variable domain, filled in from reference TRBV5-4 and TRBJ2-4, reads ETGVTQSPTHLIKTRGQQVTLRCSSQSGHNTVSWYQQALGQGPQFIFQYYREEENGRGNFPPRFSGLQFPNYSSELNVNALELDDSALYLCASSGGDVLAKNIQYFGAGTRLSVL.

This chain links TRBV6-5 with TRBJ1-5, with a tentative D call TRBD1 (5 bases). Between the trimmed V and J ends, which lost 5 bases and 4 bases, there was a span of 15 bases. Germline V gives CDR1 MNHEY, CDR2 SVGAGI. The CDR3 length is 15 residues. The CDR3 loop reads CASSPGAGGNQPQHF. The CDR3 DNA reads TGTGCCAGCAGTCCCGGCGCGGGGGGAAATCAGCCCCAGCATTTT.

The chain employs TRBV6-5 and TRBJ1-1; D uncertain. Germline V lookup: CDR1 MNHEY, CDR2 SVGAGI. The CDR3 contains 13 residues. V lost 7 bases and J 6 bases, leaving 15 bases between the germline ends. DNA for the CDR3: TGTGCCAGCAAGAGCTCCTGGGAACCTGAAGCTTTCTTT. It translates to CASKSSWEPEAFF.

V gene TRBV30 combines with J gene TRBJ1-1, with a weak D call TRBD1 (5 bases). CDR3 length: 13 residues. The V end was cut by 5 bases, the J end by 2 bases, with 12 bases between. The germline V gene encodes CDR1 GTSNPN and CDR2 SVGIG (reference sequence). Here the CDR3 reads CAWARDRNTEAFF. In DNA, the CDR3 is TGTGCCTGGGCCAGAGACAGAAACACTGAAGCTTTCTTT.